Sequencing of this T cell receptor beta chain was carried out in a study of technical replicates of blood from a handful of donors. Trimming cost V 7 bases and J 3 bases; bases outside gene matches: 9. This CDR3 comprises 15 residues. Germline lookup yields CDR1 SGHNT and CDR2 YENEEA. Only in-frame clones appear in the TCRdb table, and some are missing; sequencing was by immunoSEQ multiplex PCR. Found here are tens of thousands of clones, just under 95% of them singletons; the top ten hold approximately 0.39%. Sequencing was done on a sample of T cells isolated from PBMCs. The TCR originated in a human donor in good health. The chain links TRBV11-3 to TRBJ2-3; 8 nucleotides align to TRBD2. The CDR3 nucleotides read TGTGCCAGCATCCCATATGCGGGAGGAACAGATACGCAGTATTTT. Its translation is CASIPYAGGTDTQYF.